The 25 T cell receptor beta chains below all came from one sample that was sequenced in a study of cytomegalovirus exposure and HLA in healthy donors (dated by TCRdb to about 2017). The library came from the immunoSEQ multiplex PCR assay. TCRdb retrieved this table from immuneACCESS and kept in-frame rearrangements only. Not all clones are present; in checked studies, unresolved V genes account for under half, and no reason is known for the remainder. The sample records fewer than 250,000 clones, more than 75% of which are singletons. The top ten clones comprise about 3% of the sample. Sequencing used PBMCs. The receptors were gathered from a man in his late teens or twenties in good health and CMV-seronegative.

This rearrangement joins TRBV7-9 to TRBJ1-1, with D possibly TRBD1 on 6 matching bases. CDR1 is SEHNR and CDR2 is FQNEAQ in the germline V gene (reference sequence). The CDR3 has 14 amino acids. V dropped 5 bases and J dropped 1 base, with 11 bases sitting between them. Written as DNA, the CDR3 is TGTGCCAGCAGCGACATCAGGGGGAACACTGAAGCTTTCTTT. It encodes CASSDIRGNTEAFF.

The chain combines TRBV21-1 with TRBJ2-7; TRBD2, as called in the table, went unchecked against the DNA. TRBV21-1 is an annotated pseudogene. This CDR3 spans 15 amino acids. CDR3 nucleotides: TGTGCCAGCAGCAAAGAATCCGGGGGGGCAGGCGAGCAGTACTTC. Protein product: CASSKESGGAGEQYF.

This clone was picked up one time. The chain recombines TRBV6-5 with TRBJ2-3; tentative D call: TRBD2 (5 bases). Germline V CDR1 and CDR2: MNHEY, SVGAGI. The CDR3 is made up of 15 amino acids. Trimming pared 0 bases from V and 0 bases from J, leaving 7 bases between. CDR3 nucleotides: TGTGCCAGCAGTTACTCCGGGGATAGCACAGATACGCAGTATTTT. Translation gives CASSYSGDSTDTQYF.

The chain carries TRBV4-2 and TRBJ2-7; 8 bases agree with TRBD2. V gave up 0 bases and J gave up 4 bases; unmatched junction bases: 11. Germline CDR1 is LGHNA and CDR2 is YNFKEQ. The CDR3 contains 17 residues. The CDR3 nucleotides are TGTGCCAGCAGCCAAGAAAGACCGGGACTAGTGACTTACGAGCAGTACTTC. It encodes CASSQERPGLVTYEQYF.

The chain is built from TRBV28 and TRBJ1-1; 7 bases are a match to TRBD1. After removal of 7 bases from V and 0 bases from J, the junction contained 5 bases not matched to a gene. CDR3 length: 14 amino acids. The V gene's germline CDR1 is MDHEN and CDR2 SYDVKM. The chain's CDR3 is CASNYRGLNTEAFF. Here the CDR3 DNA reads TGTGCCAGCAATTACAGGGGTTTGAACACTGAAGCTTTCTTT. Supplemented by reference TRBV28 and TRBJ1-1, the full variable domain reads DVKVTQSSRYLVKRTGEKVFLECVQDMDHENMFWYRQDPGLGLRLIYFSYDVKMKEKGDIPEGYSVSREKKERFSLILESASTNQTSMYLCASNYRGLNTEAFFGQGTRLTVV.

The chain employs TRBV13 and TRBJ2-3; D might be TRBD2 (6 bases). V lost 5 bases and J 3 bases, leaving 12 bases between the germline ends. The CDR3 covers 14 residues. Germline-derived CDR1 and CDR2 are PRHDT and FYEKMQ (reference sequence). CDR3 loop: CASSQRRGTDTQYF. Here the CDR3 DNA reads TGTGCCAGCAGCCAGAGGCGGGGTACAGATACGCAGTATTTT.

The genes are TRBV28 and TRBJ1-2, with D possibly matching TRBD1 (6 bases). Trimming shortened V by 4 bases and J by 1 base, and 7 bases separated the two germline ends. Germline V gives CDR1 MDHEN, CDR2 SYDVKM. The CDR3 is 13 residues long. CDR3 sequence (DNA): TGTGCCAGCAGTTGGACAGATAACTATGGCTACACCTTC. Translating gives CASSWTDNYGYTF.

The rearrangement links TRBV7-9 to TRBJ1-2, with TRBD1 as a possible D gene (5 bases). Germline V lookup: CDR1 SEHNR, CDR2 FQNEAQ (reference sequence). V dropped 4 bases and J dropped 7 bases, with 16 bases sitting between them. The CDR3 has 14 residues. CDR3 in amino acids: CASSSSSGPGGYTF. The CDR3 DNA reads TGTGCCAGCAGCTCTTCATCAGGGCCGGGTGGCTACACCTTC.

The chain is built from TRBV28 and TRBJ1-2; no firm D call. Germline assignment: CDR1 MDHEN and CDR2 SYDVKM. V lost 9 bases and J lost 0, with 5 bases in between. The CDR3 sequence is 11 residues long. The CDR3 loop is CASIANYGYTF. The CDR3 nucleotides read TGTGCCAGTATAGCTAACTATGGCTACACCTTC.

The table lists this clone with a count of one. The chain is built from TRBV9 and TRBJ2-3, with TRBD2 identical over 8 bases. V was clipped by 4 bases and J by 5 bases; unmatched bases: 6. The CDR3 totals 14 residues. Germline V lookup: CDR1 SGDLS, CDR2 YYNGEE. The CDR3 nucleotides are TGTGCCAGCAGCTCAGGGACTAGTTTAGATACGCAGTATTTT. Translating gives CASSSGTSLDTQYF.

The sample holds one count of this clone. The V and J genes are TRBV7-2 and TRBJ2-7, with 11 positions matching TRBD2. Germline values: CDR1 SGHTA, CDR2 FQGNSA. V shed 5 bases, J shed 2 bases, and the junction held 5 bases outside the gene matches. CDR3 length: 15 amino acids. The CDR3 protein is CASSQGLADTYEQYF. The CDR3 region has the DNA TGTGCCAGCAGCCAGGGACTAGCGGACACCTACGAGCAGTACTTC.

J is TRBJ2-3 and V is TRBV9; 8 bases agree with TRBD1. The germline V gene has CDR1 SGDLS and CDR2 YYNGEE. With 0 bases clipped from V and 4 bases from J, the junction kept 4 bases outside the gene matches. The CDR3 runs to 15 residues. CDR3 sequence (DNA): TGTGCCAGCAGCGTAGGGACAGGGCGGTCAGATACGCAGTATTTT. It specifies CASSVGTGRSDTQYF.

J is TRBJ2-5 and V is TRBV7-8, with a weak D call TRBD2 (5 bases). Germline-derived CDR1 and CDR2 are SGHVS and FQNEAQ. The CDR3 runs 13 residues. The V end was cut by 4 bases, the J end by 3 bases, with 9 bases between. DNA for the CDR3: TGTGCCAGCAGCTACCACGGGGAAGAGACCCAGTACTTC. This gives the protein CASSYHGEETQYF.

The rearrangement links TRBV28 to TRBJ2-2, with D uncertain. The CDR3 has 14 amino acids. The V and J ends lost 5 bases and 1 base respectively, with 8 bases between them. The germline CDR1 and CDR2 sequences are MDHEN and SYDVKM. CDR3 sequence (DNA): TGTGCCAGCAGTCGTCAGGAGAACACCGGGGAGCTGTTTTTT. Protein sequence: CASSRQENTGELFF.

V and J are TRBV4-1 and TRBJ2-1; TRBD2 agrees at 11 bases. This CDR3 is 18 amino acids long. Germline trimming cut 4 bases from V and 12 bases from J; bases unmatched to any gene: 20. CDR1 MGHRA and CDR2 YSYEKL come from the germline V gene. The CDR3 bases are TGCGCCAGCAGCCTAAGGGGGGCTAGCGGGGGGTTACGGACCTCGCAGTTCTTC. Its protein is CASSLRGASGGLRTSQFF.

This chain connects TRBV5-4 to TRBJ1-4; D call uncertain. Germline lookup yields CDR1 SGHNT and CDR2 YYREEE (reference sequence). The CDR3 has 16 residues. The V end was cut by 2 bases, the J end by 3 bases, with 14 bases between. The CDR3 region is CASSFFGSGSNEKLFF. As DNA, the CDR3 is TGTGCCAGCAGCTTCTTCGGGTCGGGGTCTAATGAAAAACTGTTTTTT.

V and J are TRBV29-1 and TRBJ1-3; D is possibly TRBD1 (5 bases). CDR3 length: 13 amino acids. Looked up from germline, CDR1 is SQVTM and CDR2 is ANQGSEA. The V end lost 6 bases, the J end lost 2 bases, and 11 bases lay between the germline ends. CDR3 nucleotide sequence: TGCAGCGTCGTCTGGGGGGCTGGAAACACCATATATTTT. This translates into CSVVWGAGNTIYF. Drawing the rest from reference TRBV29-1 and TRBJ1-3, the complete variable domain is SAVISQKPSRDICQRGTSLTIQCQVDSQVTMMFWYRQQPGQSLTLIATANQGSEATYESGFVIDKFPISRPNLTFSTLTVSNMSPEDSSIYLCSVVWGAGNTIYFGEGSWLTVV.

This chain joins TRBV10-3 and TRBJ2-5, with 11 bases that match TRBD2. Germline V gene sequence: CDR1 ENHRY, CDR2 SYGVKD. Unmatched junction bases numbered 14, after V lost 6 bases and J lost 5 bases. The CDR3 loop spans 17 amino acids. CDR3 DNA: TGTGCCATCAGCGCCCCGGGACTAGCGGCGGGATGGGAGACCCAGTACTTC. Encoded protein: CAISAPGLAAGWETQYF.

As for this clone: Since no conserved phenylalanine or tryptophan closes the CDR3, a read error is the likely cause. The DNA is left out, because the CDR3 cannot be placed on it with certainty; the CDR3 is given as TCRdb lists it. V usage is TRBV12-1 and J usage is TRBJ2-4; TRBD1 is the table's D call and was not checked against the DNA. TRBV12-1 is annotated as a pseudogene. The CDR3 spans 16 amino acids, including both terminal residues. The CDR3 loop is CASSFDFCPWGLALPS.

The chain employs TRBV11-2 and TRBJ2-5; 10 nucleotides agree with TRBD2. Looked up from germline, CDR1 is SGHAT and CDR2 is FQNNGV. The CDR3 contains 16 residues. V was clipped by 1 base and J by 0 bases; unmatched bases: 2. CDR3 nucleotides: TGTGCCAGCAGCTTAGTACTAGCGGGAAACCAAGAGACCCAGTACTTC. The encoded protein is CASSLVLAGNQETQYF.

This clone was picked up one time. The V and J genes are TRBV4-1 and TRBJ2-7; 8 bases are a match to TRBD1. V was pared by 3 bases and J by 4 bases, with 5 bases of the junction left unmatched. Germline lookup yields CDR1 MGHRA and CDR2 YSYEKL. This CDR3 spans 14 amino acids. The CDR3 DNA follows: TGCGCCAGCAGCCACCGGGACAGGCCTTACGAGCAGTACTTC. It specifies CASSHRDRPYEQYF.

This chain uses TRBV29-1 with TRBJ2-7; 10 bases map to TRBD1. The CDR3 has 13 amino acids. Unmatched junction bases numbered 3, after V lost 5 bases and J lost 2 bases. Germline CDR1 is SQVTM and CDR2 is ANQGSEA. The CDR3 loop is CSVLTGGAYEQYF. In DNA form, the CDR3 reads TGCAGCGTTCTGACAGGGGGCGCCTACGAGCAGTACTTC.

The chain carries TRBV4-1 and TRBJ2-7; 9 bases agree with TRBD2. This CDR3 region has 14 residues. J gave up 3 bases and V 4 bases, and 4 bases lay outside the gene matches. The germline gives CDR1 MGHRA, CDR2 YSYEKL. This chain's CDR3 is CASSRTSAFYEQYF. CDR3 nucleotides: TGCGCCAGCAGCCGGACTAGCGCCTTCTACGAGCAGTACTTC.

The genes are TRBV4-3 and TRBJ2-1; D unresolved. Germline CDR1 reads LGHNA; CDR2 reads YSLEER. Trimming left V 3 bases short and J 4 bases short, with 10 bases between. The CDR3 is 14 amino acids. The CDR3 protein is CASSHDLSYNEQFF. The CDR3 nucleotides are TGCGCCAGCAGCCATGACTTATCGTACAATGAGCAGTTCTTC.

The chain uses TRBV13 and TRBJ2-7; 8 nucleotides agree with TRBD2. Germline loops: CDR1 PRHDT, CDR2 FYEKMQ (reference sequence). The V segment lost 3 bases and the J segment 4 bases; nucleotides outside the gene matches: 8. This CDR3 contains 15 residues. The CDR3 is CASSLGTSGLYEQYF. Here the CDR3 DNA reads TGTGCCAGCAGCTTGGGTACTAGCGGACTATACGAGCAGTACTTC.